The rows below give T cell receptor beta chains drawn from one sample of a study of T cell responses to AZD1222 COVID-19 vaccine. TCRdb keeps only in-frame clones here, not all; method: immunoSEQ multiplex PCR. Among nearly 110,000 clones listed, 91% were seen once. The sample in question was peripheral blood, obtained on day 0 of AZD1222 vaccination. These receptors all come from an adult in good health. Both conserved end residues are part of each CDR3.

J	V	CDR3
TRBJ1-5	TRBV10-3	CAISESNQSNQPQHF
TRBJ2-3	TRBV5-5	CASSFQAGVDTQYF
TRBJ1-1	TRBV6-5	CASSQGRGEAFF
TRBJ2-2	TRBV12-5	CASDQRLNTGELFF
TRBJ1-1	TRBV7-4	CASSCPGAGGRYTHTEAFF
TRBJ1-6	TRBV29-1	CSIREAYNSPLHF
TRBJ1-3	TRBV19	CATKPNVAGNTIYF
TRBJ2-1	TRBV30	CAWTQRVGFEQFF
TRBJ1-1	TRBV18	CASSPLGTRNTEAFF
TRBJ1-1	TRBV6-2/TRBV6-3	CASSYLGRMMNTEAFF
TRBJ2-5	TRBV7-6	CASSLGGPMETQYF
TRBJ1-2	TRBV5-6	CASSSRDRTTRGYTF
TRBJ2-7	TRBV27	CASSPRQGLAYEQYF
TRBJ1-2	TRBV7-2	CASSLVGDSYYGYTF
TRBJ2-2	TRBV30	CAWTSLGQPSNTGELFF
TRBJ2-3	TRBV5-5	CASSLARSTDTQYF
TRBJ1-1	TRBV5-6	CASSFLDSLGAFF
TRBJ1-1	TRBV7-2	CASSLRGGATEAFF
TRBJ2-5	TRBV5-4	CASTGGGLQETQYF
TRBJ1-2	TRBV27	CASSLTQQGAGGYTF
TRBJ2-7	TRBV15	CATSREDRSYEQYF
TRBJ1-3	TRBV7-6	CASSLANRGVRNTIYF
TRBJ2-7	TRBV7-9	CASSSDRVKDYEQYF
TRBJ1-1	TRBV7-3	CASSSQGAGTEAFF
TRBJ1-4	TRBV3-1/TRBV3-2	CASSRDRVEVKLFF
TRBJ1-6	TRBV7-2	CASSLAQRNSPLHF
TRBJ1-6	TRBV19	CASSMDSTNSPLHF
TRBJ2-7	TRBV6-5	CASSSQGYEQYF
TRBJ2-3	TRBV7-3	CASSLRVLDTDTQYF
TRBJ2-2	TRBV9	CASSAQRGANTGELFF
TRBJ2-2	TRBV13	CASSPRKTGFTGELFF
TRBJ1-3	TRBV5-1	CASSLGAVGSSGNTIYF
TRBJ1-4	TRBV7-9	CASSRDRGREKLFF
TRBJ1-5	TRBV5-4	CASSFPQHF
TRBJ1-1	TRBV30	CASRTGTGGTEAFF
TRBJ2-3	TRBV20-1	CSASLLAGTDTQYF
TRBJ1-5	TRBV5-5	CASSPYDIYSNQPQHF
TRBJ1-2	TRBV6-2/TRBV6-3	CASSSAWGRTYGYTF
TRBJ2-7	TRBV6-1	CASSELDRVGEQYF
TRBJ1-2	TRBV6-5	CASRQGATLYGYTF
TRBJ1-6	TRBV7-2	CASRFNPSSPLHF
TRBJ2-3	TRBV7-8	CASSSDRPTDTQYF
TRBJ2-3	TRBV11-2	CASSQGYTDTQYF
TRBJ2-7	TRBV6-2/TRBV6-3	CASSGRVTSYEQYF
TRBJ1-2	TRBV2	CASTPGRDGYGYTF
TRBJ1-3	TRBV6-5	CASRDRAGNTIYF
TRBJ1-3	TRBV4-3	CASSQVQGSGNTIYF
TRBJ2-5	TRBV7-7	CASSRDRQETQYF
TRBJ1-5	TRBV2	CASSSRELGQPQHF
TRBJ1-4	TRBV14	CASSQAGLRGEKLFF
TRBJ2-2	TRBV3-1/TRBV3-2	CASSLTGELFF
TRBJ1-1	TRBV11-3	CASSFRNTEAFF
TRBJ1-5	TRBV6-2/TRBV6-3	CASSQSRSRLYSNQPQHF